Listed below are T cell receptor beta chains from one sample, sequenced in a study of T-cell reconstitution after alpha-beta-depleted transplantation in children. TCRdb recomputed calls from the PCR reads with MiXCR, one row per CDR3 protein. The sample contains over 300,000 distinct CDR3 sequences, 10% to 13% of which appear only once. The sample here was PBMCs from the stem cell graft donor, taken from the stem cell graft. The receptor source for this set is a human donor who donated a stem cell graft to a child with acute lymphoblastic leukemia. Both conserved end residues are part of each CDR3. The D gene is left open where the match is weak. Clone size is shown for a subset of rows, as once, few, many or a class of expanded clone.

>many|TRBJ2-7|NA|TRBV7-9
CASSGDENPYEQYF
TGTGCCAGCAGCGGAGACGAGAATCCGTACGAGCAGTACTTC
>NA|TRBJ2-1|TRBD2|TRBV14
CASSQVAGAGFFVSYNEQFF
TGTGCCAGCAGCCAAGTTGCGGGAGCTGGTTTTTTTGTTTCCTACAATGAGCAGTTCTTC
>many|TRBJ2-2|NA|TRBV4-3
CASSQARGRTGELFF
TGCGCCAGCAGCCAAGCCCGGGGTCGGACCGGGGAGCTGTTTTTT
>many|TRBJ2-4|TRBD2|TRBV7-2
CASSLDGTRKNIQYF
TGTGCCAGCAGCTTAGATGGGACTAGGAAAAACATTCAGTACTTC
>NA|TRBJ2-1|TRBD2|TRBV12-3/TRBV12-4
CANSGRSYNEQFF
TGTGCCAATTCCGGGAGGTCCTACAATGAGCAGTTCTTC
>many|TRBJ2-2|NA|TRBV4-2
CASSQGRANTGELFF
TGTGCCAGCAGCCAAGGAAGGGCGAACACCGGGGAGCTGTTTTTT
>NA|TRBJ1-1|TRBD1|TRBV7-3
CASGTGGNTEAFF
TGTGCCAGCGGGACAGGAGGAAACACTGAAGCTTTCTTT
>few|TRBJ1-5|NA|TRBV15
CAKPKDQPQHF
TGTGCCAAACCGAAAGATCAGCCCCAGCATTTT
>many|TRBJ2-4|TRBD2|TRBV5-1
CASSMSGGAKNIQYF
TGCGCCAGCAGCATGAGCGGGGGAGCCAAAAACATTCAGTACTTC
>NA|TRBJ2-1|TRBD2|TRBV11-3
CASSLEASGIYNEQFF
TGTGCCAGCAGCTTAGAGGCTAGCGGCATCTACAATGAGCAGTTCTTC
>few|TRBJ1-1|NA|TRBV7-9
CASSSGPTRAFF
TGTGCCAGCAGCTCGGGGCCGACAAGGGCTTTCTTT
>NA|TRBJ2-7|NA|TRBV7-2
CASTLGLGPYEQYF
TGTGCCAGCACCCTTGGTTTAGGTCCCTACGAGCAGTACTTC
>few|TRBJ2-3|NA|TRBV7-2
CASSLDWWPSTDTQYF
TGTGCCAGCAGCTTAGATTGGTGGCCCTCCACAGATACGCAGTATTTT
>NA|TRBJ2-1|NA|TRBV4-2
CASSPWDTYNEQFF
TGTGCCAGCAGCCCCTGGGACACCTACAATGAGCAGTTCTTC
>few|TRBJ2-7|NA|TRBV5-6
CASSLPGRIEQYF
TGTGCCAGCAGCTTACCGGGACGCATCGAGCAGTACTTC
>few|TRBJ2-7|NA|TRBV9
CASSDLLSYEQYF
TGTGCCAGCAGCGATCTCCTCTCCTACGAGCAGTACTTC
>many|TRBJ2-1|NA|TRBV29-1
CSVEEGLAVIF
TGCAGCGTTGAGGAGGGGCTAGCAGTAATCTTC
>few|TRBJ2-7|TRBD2|TRBV20-1
CSARLLAGPYEQYF
TGCAGTGCTAGATTGCTAGCGGGACCCTACGAGCAGTACTTC
>NA|TRBJ2-7|NA|TRBV20-1
CSARGRQNYEQYF
TGCAGTGCTAGAGGCAGGCAAAACTACGAGCAGTACTTC
>NA|TRBJ2-3|TRBD2|TRBV11-1
CASSLARSLAGARDTQYF
TGTGCCAGCAGCTTAGCCCGCTCACTAGCGGGAGCAAGGGATACGCAGTATTTT
>NA|TRBJ2-5|TRBD1|TRBV7-9
CATTRGIYLYQETQYF
TGTGCCACCACCAGGGGGATCTATCTTTACCAAGAGACCCAGTACTTC
>few|TRBJ1-4|NA|TRBV12-3/TRBV12-4
CASSFVAGGSNEKLFF
TGTGCCAGCAGTTTCGTAGCCGGCGGCTCTAATGAAAAACTGTTTTTT
>NA|TRBJ2-1|TRBD1|TRBV12-3/TRBV12-4
CASTETGGSYNEQFF
TGTGCCAGCACCGAAACAGGGGGCTCCTACAATGAGCAGTTCTTC
>few|TRBJ1-1|NA|TRBV20-1
CSAISSGGGPEAFF
TGCAGTGCTATATCATCTGGGGGGGGACCTGAAGCTTTCTTT
>NA|TRBJ2-7|TRBD1|TRBV7-9
CASSSSGGPREQYF
TGTGCCAGCAGCTCATCAGGGGGCCCGCGCGAGCAGTACTTC
>NA|TRBJ1-1|TRBD1|TRBV20-1
CSARRQGGSTEAFF
TGCAGTGCCCGACGACAGGGGGGGTCGACTGAAGCTTTCTTT
>few|TRBJ2-7|TRBD1|TRBV4-3
CASARGQGAREQYF
TGCGCCAGCGCCCGGGGACAGGGGGCTCGGGAGCAGTACTTC
>NA|TRBJ1-1|NA|TRBV5-1
CASSLTQQVNTEAFF
TGCGCCAGCAGCTTGACTCAACAGGTGAACACTGAAGCTTTCTTT
>NA|TRBJ1-5|TRBD1|TRBV28
CASSLGTANQPQHF
TGTGCCAGCAGCCTCGGGACAGCAAATCAGCCCCAGCATTTT
>many|TRBJ2-1|TRBD2|TRBV11-1
CASSRALAGVSQVVNEQFF
TGTGCCAGCAGCCGGGCGCTAGCGGGAGTTTCCCAAGTTGTCAATGAGCAGTTCTTC
>few|TRBJ2-1|TRBD2|TRBV7-9
CASSLKGLAGFNEQFF
TGTGCCAGCAGCCTAAAGGGACTAGCGGGATTCAATGAGCAGTTCTTC
>NA|TRBJ2-1|TRBD2|TRBV4-1
CASSQGGVGGLASFEQFF
TGCGCCAGCAGCCAAGGTGGGGTCGGGGGACTAGCGTCTTTTGAGCAGTTCTTC
>NA|TRBJ2-7|NA|TRBV25-1
CASSELTFYEQYF
TGTGCCAGCAGTGAGCTGACATTTTACGAGCAGTACTTC
>few|TRBJ2-7|NA|TRBV7-2
CASSLDGSGPYEQYF
TGTGCCAGCAGCTTAGATGGTAGCGGTCCCTACGAGCAGTACTTC
>few|TRBJ2-1|NA|TRBV11-3
CASSLMWDNEQFF
TGTGCCAGCAGCTTAATGTGGGACAATGAGCAGTTCTTC
>many|TRBJ2-7|TRBD2|TRBV10-2
CASSEWVSGTEQYF
TGCGCCAGCAGTGAGTGGGTTAGCGGGACCGAGCAGTACTTC
>NA|TRBJ1-3|NA|TRBV7-8
CASSLGRTPAGNTIYF
TGTGCCAGCAGCTTAGGACGGACTCCGGCTGGAAACACCATATATTTT
>few|TRBJ2-1|NA|TRBV12-3/TRBV12-4
CASSLATNEQFF
TGTGCCAGCAGTTTAGCGACCAATGAGCAGTTCTTC
>NA|TRBJ2-6|NA|TRBV27
CASSSSRVPGANVLTF
TGTGCCAGCAGTTCTAGCCGCGTGCCTGGGGCCAACGTCCTGACTTTC
>many|TRBJ1-1|NA|TRBV5-1
CASSLGRGMNTEAFF
TGCGCCAGCAGCCTGGGACGGGGCATGAACACTGAAGCTTTCTTT
>NA|TRBJ1-1|NA|TRBV15
CATSVPPGRRLNTEAFF
TGTGCCACCAGCGTTCCTCCGGGACGGCGTTTGAACACTGAAGCTTTCTTT
>NA|TRBJ1-2|NA|TRBV29-1
CSVPGVGLDGYTF
TGCAGCGTTCCCGGGGTAGGTCTGGATGGCTACACCTTC
>few|TRBJ1-1|NA|TRBV4-1
CASSLLRVMDTEAFF
TGCGCCAGCAGCCTTCTACGGGTTATGGACACTGAAGCTTTCTTT
>NA|TRBJ1-1|NA|TRBV5-5
CASIFPGGNTEAFF
TGTGCCAGCATCTTCCCCGGGGGTAACACTGAAGCTTTCTTT
>few|TRBJ2-1|TRBD1|TRBV7-3
CASSWGGQGARDEQFF
TGTGCCAGCAGCTGGGGGGGACAGGGGGCACGAGATGAGCAGTTCTTC
>NA|TRBJ2-3|TRBD1|TRBV12-3/TRBV12-4
CASSLAQGDTDTQYF
TGTGCCAGCAGTTTAGCTCAGGGGGACACAGATACGCAGTATTTT